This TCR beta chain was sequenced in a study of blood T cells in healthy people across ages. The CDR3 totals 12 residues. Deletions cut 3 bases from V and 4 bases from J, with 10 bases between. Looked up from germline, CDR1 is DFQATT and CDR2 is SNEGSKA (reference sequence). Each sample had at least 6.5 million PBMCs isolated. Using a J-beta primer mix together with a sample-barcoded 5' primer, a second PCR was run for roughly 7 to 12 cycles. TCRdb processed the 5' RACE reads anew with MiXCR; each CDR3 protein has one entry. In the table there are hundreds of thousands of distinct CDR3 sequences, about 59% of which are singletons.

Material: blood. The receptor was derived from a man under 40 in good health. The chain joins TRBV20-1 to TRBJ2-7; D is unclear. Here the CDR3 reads CSASSDQYEQYF. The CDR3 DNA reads TGCAGTGCTAGCTCAGACCAATACGAGCAGTACTTC.